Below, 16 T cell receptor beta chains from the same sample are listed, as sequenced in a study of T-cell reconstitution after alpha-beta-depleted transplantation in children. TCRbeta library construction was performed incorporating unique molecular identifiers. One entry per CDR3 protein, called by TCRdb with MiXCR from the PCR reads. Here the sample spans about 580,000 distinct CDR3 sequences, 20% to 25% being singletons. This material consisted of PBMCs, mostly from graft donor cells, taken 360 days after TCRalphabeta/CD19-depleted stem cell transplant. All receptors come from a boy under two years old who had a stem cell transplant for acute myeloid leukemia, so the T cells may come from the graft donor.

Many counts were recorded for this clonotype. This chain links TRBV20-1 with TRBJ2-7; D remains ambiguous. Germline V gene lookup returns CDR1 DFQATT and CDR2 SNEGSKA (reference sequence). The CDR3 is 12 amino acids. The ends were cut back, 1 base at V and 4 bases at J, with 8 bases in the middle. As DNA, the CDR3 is TGCAGTGCTAGAGGCCAAATGTACGAGCAGTACTTC. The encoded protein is CSARGQMYEQYF.

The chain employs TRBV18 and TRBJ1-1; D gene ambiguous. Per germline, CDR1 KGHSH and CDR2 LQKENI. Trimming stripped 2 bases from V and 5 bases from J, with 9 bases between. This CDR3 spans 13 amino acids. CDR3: CASSPGSRTEAFF. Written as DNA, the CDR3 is TGTGCCAGCTCACCAGGGAGTAGGACTGAAGCTTTCTTT.

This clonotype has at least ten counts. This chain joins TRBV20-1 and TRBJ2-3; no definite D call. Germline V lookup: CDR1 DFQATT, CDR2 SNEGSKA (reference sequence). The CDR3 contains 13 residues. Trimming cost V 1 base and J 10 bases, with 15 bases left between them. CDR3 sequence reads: CSARVPGLSAQYF. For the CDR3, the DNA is TGCAGTGCTAGAGTCCCTGGCCTGTCGGCGCAGTATTTT.

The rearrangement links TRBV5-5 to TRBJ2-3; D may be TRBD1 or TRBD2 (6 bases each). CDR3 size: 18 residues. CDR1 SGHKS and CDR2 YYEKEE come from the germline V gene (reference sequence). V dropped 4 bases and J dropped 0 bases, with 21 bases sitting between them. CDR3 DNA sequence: TGTGCCAGCAGCACGGCCGTCCTCACAGGGAGGAGCACAGATACGCAGTATTTT. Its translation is CASSTAVLTGRSTDTQYF.

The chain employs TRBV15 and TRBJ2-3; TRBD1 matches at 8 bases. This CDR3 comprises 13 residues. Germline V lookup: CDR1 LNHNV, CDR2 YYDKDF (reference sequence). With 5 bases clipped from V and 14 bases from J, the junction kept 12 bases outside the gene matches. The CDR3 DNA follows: TGTGCCACCAGCGAGGGTGGGGGACAGGAGCCGTATTTT. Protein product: CATSEGGGQEPYF. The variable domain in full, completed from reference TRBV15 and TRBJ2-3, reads DAMVIQNPRYQVTQFGKPVTLSCSQTLNHNVMYWYQQKSSQAPKLLFHYYDKDFNNEADTPDNFQSRRPNTSFCFLDIRSPGLGDTAMYLCATSEGGGQEPYFGPGTRLTVL.

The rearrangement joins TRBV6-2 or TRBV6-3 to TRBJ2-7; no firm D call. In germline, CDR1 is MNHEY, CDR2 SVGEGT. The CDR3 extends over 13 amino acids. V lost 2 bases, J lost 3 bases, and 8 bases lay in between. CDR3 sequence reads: CASSYNNFYEQYF. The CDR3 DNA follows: TGTGCCAGCAGTTACAACAACTTCTACGAGCAGTACTTC.

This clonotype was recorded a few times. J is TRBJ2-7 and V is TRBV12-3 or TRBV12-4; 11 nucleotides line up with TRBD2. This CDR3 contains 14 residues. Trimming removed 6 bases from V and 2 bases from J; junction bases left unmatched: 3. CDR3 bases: TGTGCCAGCAGCGGACTAGCGGGTCCCTACGAGCAGTACTTC. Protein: CASSGLAGPYEQYF.

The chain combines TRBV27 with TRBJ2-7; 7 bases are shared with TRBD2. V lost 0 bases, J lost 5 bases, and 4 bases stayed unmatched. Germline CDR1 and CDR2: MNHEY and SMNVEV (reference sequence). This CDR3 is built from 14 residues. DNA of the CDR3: TGTGCCAGCAGTTTATCTGGGAGGGTCGACGAGCAGTACGTC. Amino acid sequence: CASSLSGRVDEQYV.

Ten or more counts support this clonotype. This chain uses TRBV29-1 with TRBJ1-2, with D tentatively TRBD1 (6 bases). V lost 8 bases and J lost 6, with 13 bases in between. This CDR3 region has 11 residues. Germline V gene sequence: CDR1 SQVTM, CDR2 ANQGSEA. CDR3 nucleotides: TGCAGCCCCTCGGACAGTCATGGCTACACCTTC. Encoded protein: CSPSDSHGYTF.

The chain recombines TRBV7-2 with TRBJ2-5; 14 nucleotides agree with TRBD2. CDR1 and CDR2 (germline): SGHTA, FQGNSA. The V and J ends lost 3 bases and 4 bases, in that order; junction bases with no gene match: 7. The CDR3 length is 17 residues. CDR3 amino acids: CASSFSTTSGGGETQYF. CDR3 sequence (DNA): TGTGCCAGCAGCTTCAGTACGACTAGCGGGGGGGGAGAGACCCAGTACTTC.

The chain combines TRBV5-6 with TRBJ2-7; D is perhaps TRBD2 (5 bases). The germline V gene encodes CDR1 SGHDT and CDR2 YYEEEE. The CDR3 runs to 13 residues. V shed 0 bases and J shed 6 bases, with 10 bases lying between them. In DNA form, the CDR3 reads TGTGCCAGCAGCTTGGAACCTGGGAGCGAGCAGTACTTC. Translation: CASSLEPGSEQYF.

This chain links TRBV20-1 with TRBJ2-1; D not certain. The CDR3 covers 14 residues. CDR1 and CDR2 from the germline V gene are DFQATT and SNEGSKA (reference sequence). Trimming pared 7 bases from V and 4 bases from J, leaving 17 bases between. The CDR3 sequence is CSGTAPVRYNEQFF. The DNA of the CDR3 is TGCAGTGGGACCGCCCCCGTTAGATACAATGAGCAGTTCTTC.

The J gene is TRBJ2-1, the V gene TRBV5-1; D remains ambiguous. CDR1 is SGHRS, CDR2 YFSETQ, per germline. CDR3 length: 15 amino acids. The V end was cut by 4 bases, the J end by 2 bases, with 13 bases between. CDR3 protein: CASSHGRLTYNEQFF. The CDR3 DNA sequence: TGCGCCAGCAGCCATGGACGCCTTACCTACAATGAGCAGTTCTTC.

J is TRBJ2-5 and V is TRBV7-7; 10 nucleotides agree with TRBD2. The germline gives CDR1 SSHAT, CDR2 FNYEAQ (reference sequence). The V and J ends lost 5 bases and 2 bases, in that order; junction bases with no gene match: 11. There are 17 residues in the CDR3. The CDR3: CASSRAKRGGRQETQYF. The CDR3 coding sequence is TGTGCCAGCAGCCGGGCTAAGCGGGGGGGCCGTCAAGAGACCCAGTACTTC.

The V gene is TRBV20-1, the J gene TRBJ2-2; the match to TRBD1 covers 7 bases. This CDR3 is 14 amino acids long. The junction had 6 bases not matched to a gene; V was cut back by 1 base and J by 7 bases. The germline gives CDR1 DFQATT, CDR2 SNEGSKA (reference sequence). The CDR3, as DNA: TGCAGTGCTAGAGTCGGACAGGTGAACGGGGAGCTGTTTTTT. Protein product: CSARVGQVNGELFF.

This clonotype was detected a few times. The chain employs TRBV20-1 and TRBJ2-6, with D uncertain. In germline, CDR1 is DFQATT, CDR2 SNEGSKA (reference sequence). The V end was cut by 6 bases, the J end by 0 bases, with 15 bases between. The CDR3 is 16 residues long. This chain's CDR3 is CSADARLFSGANVLTF. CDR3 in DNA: TGCAGTGCCGATGCCAGGCTCTTCTCTGGGGCCAACGTCCTGACTTTC.